This T cell receptor beta chain derives from a study of CD8+ T cells in alopecia areata. General study results and limits: Normal skin's resident alphabeta T cells are also sequenced in scalp samples.

About this clone: Its target is unknown.

Investigators isolated RNA and reverse transcribed it into cDNA to act as the sequencing template. Data came from immunoSEQ multiplex PCR; TCRdb stores just in-frame clones and leaves some out. The data show 85,000 to 95,000 clones, over 70% seen once. The treatment is: oral pan-JAK inhibitor, 5-10 mg twice daily. Germline assignment: CDR1 MRHNA and CDR2 SNTAGT. The CDR3 spans 16 residues. V dropped 0 bases and J dropped 4; count of bases not matched to a gene: 2. The receptor comes from a human donor with alopecia areata. V gene TRBV6-4 combines with J gene TRBJ2-3; 12 nucleotides line up with TRBD2. The sample consisted of CD8+ T cells sorted from blood, taken at approximately week 44, from a patient treated with tofacitinib. The CDR3 here is CASSDSASGGADTQYF. CDR3 in DNA: TGTGCCAGCAGTGACTCAGCTAGCGGGGGGGCAGATACGCAGTATTTT.